The rows below give T cell receptor beta chains drawn from one sample of a study of T cells in narcolepsy. Clones were read by immunoSEQ multiplex PCR, and TCRdb kept only the in-frame ones, dropping some. The data hold 12,000 or so clones, with around 94% observed a single time. The source material was CD45RA- memory CD4+ T cells from PBMCs. The source is a human donor with narcolepsy. Both conserved end residues are part of each CDR3. D genes are given only for firm matches. A clone size is listed for some rows: how often the clone was seen (once, few, many), or a class if it is expanded.

d_call j_call clone_size v_call cdr3_aa cdr3_nt
TRBD2 TRBJ2-1 - TRBV27 CASSYGLASSYNEQFF TGTGCCAGCAGTTACGGACTAGCGAGCTCCTACAATGAGCAGTTCTTC
- TRBJ2-5 - TRBV12-5 CASGLGLGGQETQYF TGTGCTAGTGGTTTAGGTCTGGGCGGCCAAGAGACCCAGTACTTC
TRBD1 TRBJ1-1 - TRBV11-2 CASSLGRTGQLNTEAFF TGTGCCAGCAGCTTAGGACGGACAGGACAATTGAACACTGAAGCTTTCTTT
- TRBJ1-1 - TRBV5-1 CASSLGWMNTEAFF TGCGCCAGCAGCTTGGGCTGGATGAACACTGAAGCTTTCTTT
- TRBJ1-1 - TRBV10-3 CAIRASLFRNTEAFF TGTGCCATCAGAGCCAGTTTATTTAGGAACACTGAAGCTTTCTTT
- TRBJ1-1 - TRBV6-1 CASSEMGQMNTEAFF TGTGCCAGCAGTGAGATGGGGCAGATGAACACTGAAGCTTTCTTT
TRBD1 TRBJ2-1 - TRBV10-3 CAINKAGTGARSEQFF TGTGCCATCAATAAAGCCGGGACAGGGGCTCGGAGTGAGCAGTTCTTC
TRBD1 TRBJ1-5 once TRBV18 CASSDGPGGQPQHF TGTGCCAGCTCAGATGGACCAGGGGGCCAGCCCCAGCATTTT
TRBD1 TRBJ2-6 - TRBV19 CASSIGRRGLGANVLTF TGTGCCAGTAGTATAGGGCGAAGGGGGCTCGGGGCCAACGTCCTGACTTTC
- TRBJ2-7 - TRBV18 CASSHQGGGGIYEQYF TGTGCCAGCTCACACCAGGGTGGAGGGGGCATCTACGAGCAGTACTTC
TRBD1 TRBJ2-3 - TRBV5-5 CASSLGQGYTDTQYF TGTGCCAGCAGCTTGGGACAGGGCTACACAGATACGCAGTATTTT
- TRBJ2-2 few TRBV4-2 CASSQDGGGGELFF TGTGCCAGCAGCCAAGATGGGGGCGGGGGGGAGCTGTTTTTT
- TRBJ2-5 - TRBV18 CASSPPGGEFGQETQYF TGTGCCAGCTCACCACCGGGTGGGGAATTTGGCCAAGAGACCCAGTACTTC
TRBD1 TRBJ2-5 - TRBV7-9 CASSLSGTGKTQYF TGTGCCAGCAGCTTATCCGGGACAGGAAAGACCCAGTACTTC
- TRBJ1-1 - TRBV7-9 CASSPEVGRAFF TGTGCCAGCAGCCCGGAGGTGGGGAGAGCTTTCTTT
- TRBJ2-3 - TRBV14 CASSQLPGLKGTDTQYF TGTGCCAGCAGCCAATTACCCGGACTCAAAGGAACAGATACGCAGTATTTT
- TRBJ1-3 - TRBV30 CALESYGGSGNTIYF TGTGCCCTAGAGTCATATGGAGGATCTGGAAACACCATATATTTT
TRBD2 TRBJ2-1 - TRBV6-1 CASRFQGGNEQFF TGTGCCAGCAGATTTCAGGGAGGGAATGAGCAGTTCTTC
- TRBJ2-6 - TRBV28 CASSFHRPGANVLTF TGTGCCAGCAGTTTCCACCGACCTGGGGCCAACGTCCTGACTTTC
- TRBJ2-7 - TRBV6-8 CASSYLEQYF TGTGCCAGCAGTTACCTGGAGCAGTACTTC
- TRBJ1-2 - TRBV10-3 CAISAASFYGYTF TGTGCCATCAGTGCGGCTTCCTTCTATGGCTACACCTTC
- TRBJ2-2 - TRBV5-1 CATQPASLYVQHRGAVF TGCGCCACTCAACCGGCCTCGCTTTACGTTCAACACCGGGGAGCTGTTTTT
- TRBJ2-6 - TRBV5-1 CASSLGGNSGANVLTF TGCGCCAGCAGCTTAGGAGGGAACTCTGGGGCCAACGTCCTGACTTTC
TRBD1 TRBJ1-3 few TRBV19 CASSRWTGLETIVRF TGTGCCAGTAGTAGATGGACAGGTTTGGAGACGATCGTAAGGTTT
TRBD2 TRBJ2-1 - TRBV5-1 CASSLASSGGVEQFF TGCGCCAGCAGCTTGGCGTCTAGCGGGGGGGTGGAGCAGTTCTTC
- TRBJ1-2 - TRBV19 CASTPSLRNYGYTF TGTGCCAGTACCCCAAGCCTCCGGAACTATGGCTACACCTTC
- TRBJ1-1 once TRBV27 CASGPGRANTEAFF TGTGCCAGCGGACCAGGGAGGGCGAACACTGAAGCTTTCTTT
TRBD1 TRBJ1-2 - TRBV7-2 CASSAGTGYGYTF TGTGCCAGCAGCGCGGGGACAGGGTATGGCTACACCTTC
- TRBJ1-2 - TRBV5-6 CASSKRPGLYGYTF TGTGCCAGCAGCAAGAGGCCCGGACTCTATGGCTACACCTTC
TRBD1 TRBJ1-3 - TRBV11-2 CASSVRVRGGGAGNTIYF TGTGCCAGCAGCGTAAGGGTAAGAGGAGGGGGCGCTGGAAACACCATATATTTT
- TRBJ2-7 once TRBV29-1 CSVEGRGDYEQYF TGCAGCGTTGAGGGTAGAGGGGACTACGAGCAGTACTTC
- TRBJ1-2 - TRBV5-1 CASGITPGDYGYTF TGCGCCAGCGGTATCACTCCGGGGGACTATGGCTACACCTTC
TRBD1 TRBJ1-1 - TRBV9 CASSAGTGGSPEAFF TGTGCCAGCAGTGCCGGGACAGGGGGATCCCCAGAAGCTTTCTTT
TRBD1 TRBJ1-2 - TRBV6-6 CASSPGQGFGYTF TGTGCCAGCAGTCCGGGACAGGGATTTGGCTACACCTTC
- TRBJ1-4 - TRBV7-9 CASSPYMATNEKLFF TGTGCCAGCAGCCCGTACATGGCAACTAATGAAAAACTGTTTTTT
- TRBJ1-5 - TRBV27 CASSADSNQPQHF TGTGCCAGCAGCGCAGATAGCAATCAGCCCCAGCATTTT
- TRBJ1-4 - TRBV15 CATSRDGSRLGEKLFF TGTGCCACCAGCAGAGATGGTTCCAGGTTGGGTGAAAAACTGTTTTTT
- TRBJ2-7 - TRBV6-5 CASSQIPYEQYF TGTGCCAGCAGTCAGATTCCTTACGAGCAGTACTTC
- TRBJ2-2 - TRBV6-1 CASQSSRANTGELFF TGTGCCAGCCAGTCATCGCGGGCGAACACCGGGGAGCTGTTTTTT
- TRBJ2-5 - TRBV19 CASSIGVVSETQYF TGTGCCAGTAGTATCGGGGTAGTTTCAGAGACCCAGTACTTC
- TRBJ2-1 - TRBV19 CASKGNEQFF TGTGCCAGTAAGGGAAATGAGCAGTTCTTC
TRBD1 TRBJ1-1 - TRBV6-5 CASSYLLTGGLTEAFF TGTGCCAGCAGTTACCTGCTGACAGGGGGCTTAACTGAAGCTTTCTTT
TRBD1 TRBJ2-3 - TRBV6-1 CASSHRGPTDTQYF TGTGCCAGCAGTCACAGGGGGCCCACAGATACGCAGTATTTT
- TRBJ2-5 - TRBV28 CASSSGSPAETQYF TGTGCCAGCAGTTCCGGCTCTCCGGCAGAGACCCAGTACTTC
TRBD1 TRBJ2-7 - TRBV10-2 CASSVTGGHEQYF TGCGCCAGCAGTGTGACAGGGGGCCACGAGCAGTACTTC
- TRBJ2-5 once TRBV5-8 CASSLGLPSGGTKETQYF TGTGCCAGCAGCTTGGGTCTTCCTAGCGGTGGGACAAAAGAGACCCAGTACTTC
TRBD2 TRBJ2-3 - TRBV5-4 CASSLTSGGVTDTQYF TGTGCCAGCAGCTTGACTAGCGGGGGCGTCACAGATACGCAGTATTTT
- TRBJ1-3 - TRBV9 CASSVEILGSGNTIYF TGTGCCAGCAGCGTAGAAATCCTTGGTTCTGGAAACACCATATATTTT
- TRBJ1-1 - TRBV7-3 CASSLAGTNTEAFF TGTGCCAGCAGCCTCGCCGGGACGAACACTGAAGCTTTCTTT
- TRBJ1-5 - TRBV5-8 CASSRDLGNQPQHF TGTGCCAGCAGCCGGGACTTGGGCAATCAGCCCCAGCATTTT
- TRBJ1-1 - TRBV14 CASSQVYGGTEAFF TGTGCCAGCAGCCAAGTTTATGGGGGGACTGAAGCTTTCTTT